Below are 2 T cell receptor beta chains sequenced from a single sample in a study of CXCR3-negative and CXCR3-positive naive CD8 T cells. Libraries of TRB cDNA were made by 5' RACE and carried UMIs. Reanalyzing the 5' RACE reads, TCRdb keeps one entry per CDR3 protein, without DNA. This table holds 92,000 or so distinct CDR3 sequences. Sequencing input: naive CXCR3- CD8+ T cells from blood. Subset noted: CD45RO-CCR7+CD27+CD95- naive CD8+ T cells lacking CXCR3 (TNR3-). Receptors originate from a human donor in good health. Some clones in this sample may be carry-over from other donors' samples.

The chain combines TRBV7-9 with TRBJ1-2; absent DNA, TCRdb's TRBD1 call cannot be checked. CDR3 length: 16 amino acids. Germline assignment: CDR1 SEHNR and CDR2 FQNEAQ (reference sequence). CDR3 in amino acids: CASSFMDRGLSNGYTF.

The rearrangement links TRBV18 to TRBJ2-7; TCRdb's D call of TRBD2 is untestable without DNA. The germline gives CDR1 KGHSH, CDR2 LQKENI. This CDR3 has 14 residues. This chain's CDR3 is CASSTSGDNYEQYF.